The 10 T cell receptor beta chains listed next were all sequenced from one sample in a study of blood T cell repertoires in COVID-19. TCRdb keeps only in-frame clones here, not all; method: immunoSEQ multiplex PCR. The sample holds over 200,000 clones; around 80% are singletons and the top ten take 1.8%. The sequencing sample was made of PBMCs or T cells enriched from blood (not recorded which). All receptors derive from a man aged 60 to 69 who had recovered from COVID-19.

CDR3 region: CASSSSPLAGGHTGELFF. DNA of the CDR3: TGTGCCAGCAGCTCTTCACCTCTAGCGGGGGGGCACACCGGGGAGCTGTTTTTT. This rearrangement joins TRBV7-8 to TRBJ2-2; 12 bases are a match to TRBD2. V lost 4 bases, J lost 3 bases, and 9 bases stayed unmatched. The CDR3 extends over 18 amino acids. Looked up from germline, CDR1 is SGHVS and CDR2 is FQNEAQ.

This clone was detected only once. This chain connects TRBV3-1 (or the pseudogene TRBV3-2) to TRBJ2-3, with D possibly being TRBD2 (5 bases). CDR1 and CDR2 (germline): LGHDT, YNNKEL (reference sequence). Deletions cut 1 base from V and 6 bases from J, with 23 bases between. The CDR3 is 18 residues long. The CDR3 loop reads CASSQGLELALPDDTQYF. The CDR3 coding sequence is TGTGCCAGCAGCCAAGGGTTAGAGTTAGCGTTGCCCGACGATACGCAGTATTTT.

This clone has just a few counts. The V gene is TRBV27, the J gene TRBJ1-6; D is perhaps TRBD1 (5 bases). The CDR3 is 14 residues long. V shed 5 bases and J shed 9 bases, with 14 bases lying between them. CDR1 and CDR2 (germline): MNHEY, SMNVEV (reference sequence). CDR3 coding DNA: TGTGCCAGCAGTGTGGACAAGGCTATTTCACCCCTCCACTTT. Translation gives CASSVDKAISPLHF.

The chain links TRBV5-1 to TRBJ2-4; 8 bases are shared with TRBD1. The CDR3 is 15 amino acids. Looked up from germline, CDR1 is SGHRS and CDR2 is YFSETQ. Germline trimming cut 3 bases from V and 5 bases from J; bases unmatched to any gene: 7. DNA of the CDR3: TGCGCCAGCAGCTCCGGACAGGGAGACCAAAACATTCAGTACTTC. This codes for CASSSGQGDQNIQYF.

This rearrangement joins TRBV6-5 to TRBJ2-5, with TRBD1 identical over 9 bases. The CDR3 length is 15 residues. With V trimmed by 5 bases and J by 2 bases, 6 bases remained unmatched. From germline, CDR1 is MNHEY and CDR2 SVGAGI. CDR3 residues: CASSQRTGDQETQYF. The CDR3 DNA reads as TGTGCCAGCAGTCAACGGACAGGGGATCAAGAGACCCAGTACTTC.

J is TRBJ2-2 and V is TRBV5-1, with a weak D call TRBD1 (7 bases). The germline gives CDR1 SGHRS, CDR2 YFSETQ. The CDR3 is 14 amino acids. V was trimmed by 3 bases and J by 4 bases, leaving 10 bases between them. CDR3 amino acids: CASSSRGATGELFF. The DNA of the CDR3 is TGCGCCAGCAGCTCCAGGGGGGCCACCGGGGAGCTGTTTTTT.

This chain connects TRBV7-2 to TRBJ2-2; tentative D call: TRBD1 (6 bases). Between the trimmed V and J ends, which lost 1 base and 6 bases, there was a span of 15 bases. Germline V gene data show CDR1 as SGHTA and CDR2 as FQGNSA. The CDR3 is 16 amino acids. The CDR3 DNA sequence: TGTGCCAGCAGCTTAGTGAGGCCAGGGGTCGCCGGGGAGCTGTTTTTT. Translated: CASSLVRPGVAGELFF. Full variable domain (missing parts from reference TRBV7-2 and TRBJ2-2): GAGVSQSPSNKVTEKGKDVELRCDPISGHTALYWYRQSLGQGLEFLIYFQGNSAPDKSGLPSDRFSAERTGGSVSTLTIQRTQQEDSAVYLCASSLVRPGVAGELFFGEGSRLTVL.

The CDR3 loop reads CASSLVANTEAFF. In DNA form, the CDR3 reads TGTGCCAGCAGCTTAGTGGCGAACACTGAAGCTTTCTTT. The genes are TRBV7-9 and TRBJ1-1; D gene uncertain. The germline gives CDR1 SEHNR, CDR2 FQNEAQ (reference sequence). V shed 1 base and J shed 1 base, with 4 bases lying between them. The CDR3 sequence is 13 residues long.

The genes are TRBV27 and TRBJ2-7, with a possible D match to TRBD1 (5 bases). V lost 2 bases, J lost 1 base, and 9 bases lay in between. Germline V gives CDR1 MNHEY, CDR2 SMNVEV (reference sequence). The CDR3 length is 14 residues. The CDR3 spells CASSLNGASYEQYF. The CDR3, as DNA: TGTGCCAGCAGTTTAAATGGGGCATCCTACGAGCAGTACTTC.

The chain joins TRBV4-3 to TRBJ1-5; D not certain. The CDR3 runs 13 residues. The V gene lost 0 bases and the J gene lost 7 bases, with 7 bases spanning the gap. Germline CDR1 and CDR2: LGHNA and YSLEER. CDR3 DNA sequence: TGCGCCAGCAGCCAAGATTTGGAGCAGCCCCAGCATTTT. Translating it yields CASSQDLEQPQHF.